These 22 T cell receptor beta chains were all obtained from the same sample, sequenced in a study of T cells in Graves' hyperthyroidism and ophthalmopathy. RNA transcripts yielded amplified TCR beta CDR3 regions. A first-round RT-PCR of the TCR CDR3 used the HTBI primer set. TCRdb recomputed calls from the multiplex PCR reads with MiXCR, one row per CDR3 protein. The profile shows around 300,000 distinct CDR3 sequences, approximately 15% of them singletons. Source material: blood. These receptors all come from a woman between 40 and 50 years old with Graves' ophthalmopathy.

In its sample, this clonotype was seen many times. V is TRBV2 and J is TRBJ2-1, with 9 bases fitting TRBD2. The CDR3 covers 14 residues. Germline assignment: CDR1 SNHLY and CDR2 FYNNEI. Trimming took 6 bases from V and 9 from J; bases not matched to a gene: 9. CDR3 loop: CASRGGGALGEQFF. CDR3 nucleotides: TGTGCCAGCAGGGGCGGGGGGGCCTTGGGTGAGCAGTTCTTC.

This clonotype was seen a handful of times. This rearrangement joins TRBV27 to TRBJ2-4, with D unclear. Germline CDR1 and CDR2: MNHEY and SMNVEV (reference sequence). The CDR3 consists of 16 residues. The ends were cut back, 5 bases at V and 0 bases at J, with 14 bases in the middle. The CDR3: CASSPVSSLAKNIQYF. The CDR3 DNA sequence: TGTGCCAGCAGTCCGGTCTCCTCATTAGCCAAAAACATTCAGTACTTC.

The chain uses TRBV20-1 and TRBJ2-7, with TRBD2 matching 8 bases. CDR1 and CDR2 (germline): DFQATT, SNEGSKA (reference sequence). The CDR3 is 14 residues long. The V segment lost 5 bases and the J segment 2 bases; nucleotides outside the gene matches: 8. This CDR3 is CSAGVLAETYEQYF. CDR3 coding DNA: TGCAGTGCTGGGGTACTAGCGGAGACCTACGAGCAGTACTTC.

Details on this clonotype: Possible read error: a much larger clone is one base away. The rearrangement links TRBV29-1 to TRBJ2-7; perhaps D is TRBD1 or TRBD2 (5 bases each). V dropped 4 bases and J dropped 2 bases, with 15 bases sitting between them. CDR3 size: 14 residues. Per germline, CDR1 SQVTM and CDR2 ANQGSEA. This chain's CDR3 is CSVVGLVGPYEQYF. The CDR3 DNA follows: TGCAGCGTTGTTGGGCTAGTGGGACCCTACGAGCAGTACTTC.

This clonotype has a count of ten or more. The CDR3 DNA reads as TGCAGTGCTTGGCGTAGGGGGGGGAATCAGCCCCAGCATTTT. Translated, it gives CSAWRRGGNQPQHF. The chain combines TRBV20-1 with TRBJ1-5; possibly TRBD1 for D (6 bases). Between the trimmed V and J ends, which lost 5 bases and 4 bases, there was a span of 15 bases. The CDR3 totals 14 residues. CDR1 and CDR2 (germline): DFQATT, SNEGSKA (reference sequence).

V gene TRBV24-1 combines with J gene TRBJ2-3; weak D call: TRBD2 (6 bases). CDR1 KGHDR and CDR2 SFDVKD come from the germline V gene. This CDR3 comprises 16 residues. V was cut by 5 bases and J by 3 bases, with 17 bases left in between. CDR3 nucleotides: TGTGCCACCAGTGGCCCTACCGGGGGTGTGACAGATACGCAGTATTTT. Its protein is CATSGPTGGVTDTQYF.

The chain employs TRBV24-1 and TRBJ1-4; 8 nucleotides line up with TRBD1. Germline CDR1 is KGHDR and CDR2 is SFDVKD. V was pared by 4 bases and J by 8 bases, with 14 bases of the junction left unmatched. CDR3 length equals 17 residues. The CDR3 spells CATSEDREDVGREKLFF. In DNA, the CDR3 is TGTGCCACCAGTGAGGACAGGGAAGATGTTGGGCGGGAAAAACTGTTTTTT.

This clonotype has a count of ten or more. CDR3 residues: CASSDTDSPLHF. CDR3 coding DNA: TGTGCCAGCAGTGACACAGATTCACCCCTCCACTTT. The chain employs TRBV2 and TRBJ1-6; no definite D call. The CDR3 spans 12 residues. Germline lookup yields CDR1 SNHLY and CDR2 FYNNEI. Trimming left V 3 bases short and J 8 bases short, with 5 bases between.

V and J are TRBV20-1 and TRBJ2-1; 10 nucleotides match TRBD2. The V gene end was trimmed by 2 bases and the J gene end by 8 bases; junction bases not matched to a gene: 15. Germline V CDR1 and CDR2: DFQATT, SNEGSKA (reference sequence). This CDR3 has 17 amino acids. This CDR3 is CSARSTLGSGGVDEQFF. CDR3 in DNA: TGCAGTGCTAGATCCACGCTAGGGAGCGGGGGGGTCGATGAGCAGTTCTTC.

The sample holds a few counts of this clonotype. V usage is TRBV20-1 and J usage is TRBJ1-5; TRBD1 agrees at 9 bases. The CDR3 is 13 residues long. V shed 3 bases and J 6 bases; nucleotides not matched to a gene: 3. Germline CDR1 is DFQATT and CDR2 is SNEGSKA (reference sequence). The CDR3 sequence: CSASGTGIQPQHF. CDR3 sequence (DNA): TGCAGTGCTAGTGGGACAGGGATTCAGCCCCAGCATTTT.

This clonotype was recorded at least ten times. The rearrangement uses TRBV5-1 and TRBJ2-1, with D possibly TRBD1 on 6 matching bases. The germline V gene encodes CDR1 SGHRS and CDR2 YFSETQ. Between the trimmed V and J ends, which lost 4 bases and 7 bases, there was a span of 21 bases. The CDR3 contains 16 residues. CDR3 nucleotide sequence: TGCGCCAGCAGCGCGTCCGGGACACGGAGTGGGAATGAGCAGTTCTTC. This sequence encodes CASSASGTRSGNEQFF.

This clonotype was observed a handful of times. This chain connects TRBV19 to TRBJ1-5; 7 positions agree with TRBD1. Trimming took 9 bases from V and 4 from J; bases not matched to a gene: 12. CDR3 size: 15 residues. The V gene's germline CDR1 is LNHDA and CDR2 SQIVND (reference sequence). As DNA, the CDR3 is TGTGCCAGCCAAGACAGGGAGGAGACGAATCAGCCCCAGCATTTT. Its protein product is CASQDREETNQPQHF.

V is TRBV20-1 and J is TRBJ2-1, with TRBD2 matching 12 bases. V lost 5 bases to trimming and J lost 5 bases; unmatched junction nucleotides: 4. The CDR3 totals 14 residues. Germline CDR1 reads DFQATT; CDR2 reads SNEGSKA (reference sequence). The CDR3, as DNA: TGCAGTGCTTCTGGACTAGCGGGACACAATGAGCAGTTCTTC. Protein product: CSASGLAGHNEQFF.

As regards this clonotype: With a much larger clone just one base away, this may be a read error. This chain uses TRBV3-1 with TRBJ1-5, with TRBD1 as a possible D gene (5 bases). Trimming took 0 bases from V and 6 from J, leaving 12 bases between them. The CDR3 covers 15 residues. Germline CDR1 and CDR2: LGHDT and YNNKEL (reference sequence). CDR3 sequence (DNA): TGTGCCAGCAGCCAAGACGGGACGGGGGGTCAGCCCCAGCATTTT. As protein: CASSQDGTGGQPQHF.

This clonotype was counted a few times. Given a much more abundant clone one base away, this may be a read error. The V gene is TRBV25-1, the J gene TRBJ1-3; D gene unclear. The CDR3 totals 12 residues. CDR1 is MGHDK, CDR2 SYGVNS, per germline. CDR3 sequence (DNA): TGTGCCAGCAGTGAATGGGGAAGCACCATATATTTT. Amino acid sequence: CASSEWGSTIYF.

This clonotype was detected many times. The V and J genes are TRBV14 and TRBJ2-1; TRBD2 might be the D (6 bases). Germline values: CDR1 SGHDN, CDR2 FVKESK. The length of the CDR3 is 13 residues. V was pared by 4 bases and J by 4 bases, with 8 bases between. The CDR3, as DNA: TGTGCCAGCAGCCCGGGACTGTACAATGAGCAGTTCTTC. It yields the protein CASSPGLYNEQFF. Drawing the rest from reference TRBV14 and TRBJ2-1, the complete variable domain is EAGVTQFPSHSVIEKGQTVTLRCDPISGHDNLYWYRRVMGKEIKFLLHFVKESKQDESGMPNNRFLAERTGGTYSTLKVQPAELEDSGVYFCASSPGLYNEQFFGPGTRLTVL.

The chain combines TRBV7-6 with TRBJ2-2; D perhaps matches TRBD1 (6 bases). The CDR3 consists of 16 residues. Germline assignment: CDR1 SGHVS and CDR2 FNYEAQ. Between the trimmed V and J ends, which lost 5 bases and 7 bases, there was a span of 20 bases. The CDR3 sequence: CASSILLPGADGELFF. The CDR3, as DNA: TGTGCCAGCAGCATCCTCCTGCCAGGGGCTGACGGGGAGCTGTTTTTT.

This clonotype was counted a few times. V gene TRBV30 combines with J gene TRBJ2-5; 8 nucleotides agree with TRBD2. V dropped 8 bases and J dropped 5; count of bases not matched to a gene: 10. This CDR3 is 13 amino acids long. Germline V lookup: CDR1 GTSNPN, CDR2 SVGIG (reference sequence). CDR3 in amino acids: CAGHLAGIETQYF. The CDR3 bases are TGTGCCGGACACTTAGCGGGAATCGAGACCCAGTACTTC.

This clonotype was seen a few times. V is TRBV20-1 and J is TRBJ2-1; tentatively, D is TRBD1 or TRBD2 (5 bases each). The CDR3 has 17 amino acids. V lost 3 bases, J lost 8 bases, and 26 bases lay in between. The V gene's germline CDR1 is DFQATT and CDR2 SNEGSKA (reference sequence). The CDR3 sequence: CSASNLLSGPATDEQFF. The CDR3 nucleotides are TGCAGTGCTAGCAACCTTCTTTCGGGACCAGCCACGGATGAGCAGTTCTTC.

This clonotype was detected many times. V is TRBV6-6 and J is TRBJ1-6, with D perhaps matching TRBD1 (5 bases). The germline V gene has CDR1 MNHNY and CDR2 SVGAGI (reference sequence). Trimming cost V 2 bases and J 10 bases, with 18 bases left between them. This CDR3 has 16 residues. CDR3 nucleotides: TGTGCCAGCAGTTACGGGGCCGTGACTTTTGGATCACCCCTCCACTTT. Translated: CASSYGAVTFGSPLHF.

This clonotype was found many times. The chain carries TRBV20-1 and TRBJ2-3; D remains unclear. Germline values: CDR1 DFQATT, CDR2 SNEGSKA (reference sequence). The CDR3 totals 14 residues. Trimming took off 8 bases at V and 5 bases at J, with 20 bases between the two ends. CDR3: CSCLGFGFLDTQYF. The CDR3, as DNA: TGCAGTTGCTTAGGGTTCGGTTTCTTAGATACGCAGTATTTT.

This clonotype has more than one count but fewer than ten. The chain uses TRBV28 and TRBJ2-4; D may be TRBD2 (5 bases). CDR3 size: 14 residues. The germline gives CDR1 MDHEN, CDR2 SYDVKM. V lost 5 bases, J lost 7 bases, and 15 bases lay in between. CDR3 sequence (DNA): TGTGCCAGCAGTACTACCCGAGGACTGAACATTCAGTACTTC. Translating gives CASSTTRGLNIQYF.